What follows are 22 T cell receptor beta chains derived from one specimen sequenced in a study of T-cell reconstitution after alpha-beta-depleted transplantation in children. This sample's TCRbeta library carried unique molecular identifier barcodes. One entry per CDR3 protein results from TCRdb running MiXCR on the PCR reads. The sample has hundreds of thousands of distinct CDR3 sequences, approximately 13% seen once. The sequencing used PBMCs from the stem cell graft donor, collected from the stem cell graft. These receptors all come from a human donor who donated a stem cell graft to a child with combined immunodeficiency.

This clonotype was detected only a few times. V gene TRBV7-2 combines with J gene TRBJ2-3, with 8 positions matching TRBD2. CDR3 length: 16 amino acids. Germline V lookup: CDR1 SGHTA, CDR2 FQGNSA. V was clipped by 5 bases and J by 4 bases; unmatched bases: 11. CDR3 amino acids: CASSVRGGRGADTQYF. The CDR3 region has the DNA TGTGCCAGCAGCGTCCGGGGGGGCCGGGGCGCAGATACGCAGTATTTT.

The CDR3 DNA reads TGCGCCAGCAGCCGGCAGAGGGTTCTGGGACGGGGCAACGAGCAGTACTTC. Its translation is CASSRQRVLGRGNEQYF. The chain uses TRBV4-3 and TRBJ2-7; D is perhaps TRBD1 or TRBD2 (5 bases each). This CDR3 has 17 residues. The ends were cut back, 4 bases at V and 5 bases at J, with 24 bases in the middle. CDR1 LGHNA and CDR2 YSLEER come from the germline V gene.

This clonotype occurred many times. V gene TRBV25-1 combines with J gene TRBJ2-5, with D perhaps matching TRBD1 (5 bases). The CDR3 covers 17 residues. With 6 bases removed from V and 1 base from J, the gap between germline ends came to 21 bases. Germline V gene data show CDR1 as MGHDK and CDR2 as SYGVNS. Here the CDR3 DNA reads TGTGCCAGCAGCATGGACCCTGGGGCTTCGGTCCAAGAGACCCAGTACTTC. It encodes CASSMDPGASVQETQYF.

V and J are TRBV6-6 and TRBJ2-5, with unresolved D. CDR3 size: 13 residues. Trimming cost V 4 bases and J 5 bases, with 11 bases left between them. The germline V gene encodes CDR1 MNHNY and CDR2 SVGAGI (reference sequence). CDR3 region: CASSWARLETQYF. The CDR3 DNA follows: TGTGCCAGCAGTTGGGCTCGACTGGAGACCCAGTACTTC.

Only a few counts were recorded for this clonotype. For the CDR3, the DNA is TGTGCCAGCAGCGTGAAAGGGGGCGCCTACAATGAGCAGTTCTTC. This codes for CASSVKGGAYNEQFF. The chain combines TRBV5-8 with TRBJ2-1; the match to TRBD1 covers 7 bases. V dropped 4 bases and J dropped 2; count of bases not matched to a gene: 6. Germline CDR1 and CDR2: SGHTS and YDEGEE. This CDR3 has 15 residues.

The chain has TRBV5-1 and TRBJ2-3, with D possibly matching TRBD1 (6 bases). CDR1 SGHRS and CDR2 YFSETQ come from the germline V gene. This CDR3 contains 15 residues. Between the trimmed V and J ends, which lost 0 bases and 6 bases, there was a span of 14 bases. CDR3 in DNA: TGCGCCAGCAGCTTGGAGGGACACCGGGCCGATACGCAGTATTTT. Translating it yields CASSLEGHRADTQYF.

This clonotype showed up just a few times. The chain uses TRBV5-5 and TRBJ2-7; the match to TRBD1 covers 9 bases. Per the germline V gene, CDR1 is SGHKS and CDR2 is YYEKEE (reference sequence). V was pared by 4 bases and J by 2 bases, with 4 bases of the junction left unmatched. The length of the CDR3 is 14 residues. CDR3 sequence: CASSHRGLAYEQYF. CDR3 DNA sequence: TGTGCCAGCAGCCACAGGGGGCTCGCCTACGAGCAGTACTTC.

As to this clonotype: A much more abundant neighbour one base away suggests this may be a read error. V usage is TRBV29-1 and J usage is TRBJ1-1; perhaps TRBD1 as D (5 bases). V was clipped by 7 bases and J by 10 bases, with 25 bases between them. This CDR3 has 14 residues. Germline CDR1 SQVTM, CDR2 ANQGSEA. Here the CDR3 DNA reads TGCAGCGCTCTTGGAGGAAGTGGACACCTTGGAGCTTTCTTT. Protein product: CSALGGSGHLGAFF.

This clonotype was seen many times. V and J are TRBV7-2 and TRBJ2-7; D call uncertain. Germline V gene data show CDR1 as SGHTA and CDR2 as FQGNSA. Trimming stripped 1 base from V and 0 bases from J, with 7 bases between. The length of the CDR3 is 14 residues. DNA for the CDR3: TGTGCCAGCAGCTTAGAGCCCAACTCCTACGAGCAGTACTTC. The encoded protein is CASSLEPNSYEQYF.

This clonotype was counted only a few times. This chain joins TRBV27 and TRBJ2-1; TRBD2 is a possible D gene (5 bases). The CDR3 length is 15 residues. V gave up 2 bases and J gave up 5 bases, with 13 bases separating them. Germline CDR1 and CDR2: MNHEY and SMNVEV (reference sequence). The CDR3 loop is CASSLRTLTNNEQFF. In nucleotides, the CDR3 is TGTGCCAGCAGTTTACGGACCCTGACTAACAATGAGCAGTTCTTC.

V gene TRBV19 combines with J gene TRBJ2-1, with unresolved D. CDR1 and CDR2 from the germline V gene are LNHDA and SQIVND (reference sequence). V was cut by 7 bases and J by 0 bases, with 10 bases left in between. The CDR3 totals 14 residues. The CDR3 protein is CASNPFGSYNEQFF. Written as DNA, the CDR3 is TGTGCCAGTAATCCATTCGGCTCCTACAATGAGCAGTTCTTC.

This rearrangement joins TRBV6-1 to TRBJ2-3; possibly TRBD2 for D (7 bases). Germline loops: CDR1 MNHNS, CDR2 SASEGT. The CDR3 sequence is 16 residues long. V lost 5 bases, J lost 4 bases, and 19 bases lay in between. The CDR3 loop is CASSKVRGRRADTQYF. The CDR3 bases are TGTGCCAGCAGTAAAGTGCGGGGGCGGAGGGCAGATACGCAGTATTTT.

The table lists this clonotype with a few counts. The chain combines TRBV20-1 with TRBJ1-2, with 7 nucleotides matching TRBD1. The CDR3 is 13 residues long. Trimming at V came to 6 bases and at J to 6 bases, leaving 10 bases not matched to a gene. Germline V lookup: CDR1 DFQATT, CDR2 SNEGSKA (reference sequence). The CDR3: CSATGQLGDGYTF. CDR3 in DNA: TGCAGTGCCACGGGACAGCTTGGAGATGGCTACACCTTC.

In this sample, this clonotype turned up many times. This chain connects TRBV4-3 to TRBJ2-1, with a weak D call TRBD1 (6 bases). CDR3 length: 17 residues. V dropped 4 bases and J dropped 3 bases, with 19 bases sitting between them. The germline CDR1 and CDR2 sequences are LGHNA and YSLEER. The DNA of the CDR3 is TGCGCCAGCAGCCGATCAGCCGGGACAACTTTCTACAATGAGCAGTTCTTC. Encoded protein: CASSRSAGTTFYNEQFF.

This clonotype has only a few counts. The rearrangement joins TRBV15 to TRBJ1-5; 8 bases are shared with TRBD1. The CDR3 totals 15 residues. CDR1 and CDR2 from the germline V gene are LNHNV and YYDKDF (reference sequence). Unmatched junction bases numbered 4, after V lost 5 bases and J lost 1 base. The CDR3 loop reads CATSARTGSNQPQHF. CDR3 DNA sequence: TGTGCCACCAGCGCCCGGACAGGGAGCAATCAGCCCCAGCATTTT.

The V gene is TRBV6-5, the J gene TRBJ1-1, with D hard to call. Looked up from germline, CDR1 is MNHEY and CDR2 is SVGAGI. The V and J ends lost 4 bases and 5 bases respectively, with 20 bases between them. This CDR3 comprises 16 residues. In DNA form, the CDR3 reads TGTGCCAGCAGTTCCCCCTCCGGCCCCATTGGTACTGAAGCTTTCTTT. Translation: CASSSPSGPIGTEAFF.

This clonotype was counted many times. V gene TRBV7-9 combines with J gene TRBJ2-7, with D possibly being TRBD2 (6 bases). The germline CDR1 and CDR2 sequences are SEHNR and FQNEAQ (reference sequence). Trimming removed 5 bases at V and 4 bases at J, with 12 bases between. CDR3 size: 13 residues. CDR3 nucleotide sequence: TGTGCCAGCAGCCGCGGGACTTTTTACGAGCAGTACTTC. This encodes CASSRGTFYEQYF.

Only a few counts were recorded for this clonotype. CDR3 sequence (DNA): TGTGCCAGCAGTAGAACGGGGGGTCTCTGGGGCTACACCTTC. This sequence encodes CASSRTGGLWGYTF. J is TRBJ1-2 and V is TRBV6-1, with D perhaps matching TRBD1 (5 bases). The CDR3 runs 14 residues. Germline V gene lookup returns CDR1 MNHNS and CDR2 SASEGT. Trimming left V 5 bases short and J 8 bases short, with 18 bases between.

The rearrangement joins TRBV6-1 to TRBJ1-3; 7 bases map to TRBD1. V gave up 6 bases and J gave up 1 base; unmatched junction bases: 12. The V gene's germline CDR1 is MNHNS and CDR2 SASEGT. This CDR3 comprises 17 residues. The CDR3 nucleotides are TGTGCCAGCAGCGCCTGGAAGGGGGCCCGTTCTGGAAACACCATATATTTT. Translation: CASSAWKGARSGNTIYF.

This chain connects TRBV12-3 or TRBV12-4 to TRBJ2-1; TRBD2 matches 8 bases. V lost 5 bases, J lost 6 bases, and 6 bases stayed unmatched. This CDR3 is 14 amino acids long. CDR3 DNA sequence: TGTGCCAGCAGTCCCTCAGCGGGAGCCAATGAGCAGTTCTTC. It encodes CASSPSAGANEQFF.

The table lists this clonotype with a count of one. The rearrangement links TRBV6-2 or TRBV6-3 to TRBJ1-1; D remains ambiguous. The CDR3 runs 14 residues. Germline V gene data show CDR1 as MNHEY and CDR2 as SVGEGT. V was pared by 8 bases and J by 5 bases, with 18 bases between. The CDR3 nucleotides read TGTGCCAGCTACGAGAGAGGTGGGAGTACTGAAGCTTTCTTT. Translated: CASYERGGSTEAFF.

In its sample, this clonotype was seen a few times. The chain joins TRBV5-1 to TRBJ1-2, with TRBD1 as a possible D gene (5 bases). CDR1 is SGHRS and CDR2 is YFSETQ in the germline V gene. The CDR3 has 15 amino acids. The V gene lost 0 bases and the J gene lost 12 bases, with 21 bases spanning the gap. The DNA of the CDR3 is TGCGCCAGCAGCTTGGCGTCCTGGGACCCGGCGCTCGACACCTTC. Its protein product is CASSLASWDPALDTF.